This T cell receptor beta chain appears in the sequencing data of a study of OX40 agonist ivuxolimab in advanced cancers. Study-wide results and limits: Several nonresponders also turned out to have low normalized T-cell clonal expansion.

The method was immunoSEQ multiplex PCR; TCRdb's version includes in-frame clones alone and lacks a portion of them. There are over 50,000 clones in the sample; around four fifths occur only once, and around 3.9% lies in the top ten. Trimming left V 7 bases short and J 6 bases short, with 9 bases between. The CDR3 runs 12 residues. CDR1 MDHEN and CDR2 SYDVKM come from the germline V gene. To note about this clone: Its specificity is unknown.

Blood sampling was done at baseline, cycle 4 day 1, and cycle 7 day 1. The chain has TRBV28 and TRBJ1-4; D uncertain. The TCR sequence derives from an adult with an advanced solid tumor such as melanoma, head and neck, liver or kidney cancer. The specimen was CD4+ or CD8+ T cells sorted from blood, collected in a trial of the OX40 agonist ivuxolimab. The CDR3 nucleotides are TGTGCCAGCACTCTGGGGTATGAAAAACTGTTTTTT. This encodes CASTLGYEKLFF.